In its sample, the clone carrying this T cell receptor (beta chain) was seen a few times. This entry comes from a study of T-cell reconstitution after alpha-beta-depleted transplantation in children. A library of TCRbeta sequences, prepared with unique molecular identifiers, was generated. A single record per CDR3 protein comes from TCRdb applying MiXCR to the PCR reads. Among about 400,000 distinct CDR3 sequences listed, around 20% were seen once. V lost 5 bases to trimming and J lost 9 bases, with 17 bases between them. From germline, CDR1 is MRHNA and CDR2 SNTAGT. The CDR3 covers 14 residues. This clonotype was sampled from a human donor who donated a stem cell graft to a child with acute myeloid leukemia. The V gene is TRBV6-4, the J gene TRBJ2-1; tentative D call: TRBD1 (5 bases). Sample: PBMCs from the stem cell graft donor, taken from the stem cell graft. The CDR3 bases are TGTGCCAGCAGTTTAAGGGGCGAAGGGGCTGAGCAGTTCTTC. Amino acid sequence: CASSLRGEGAEQFF.